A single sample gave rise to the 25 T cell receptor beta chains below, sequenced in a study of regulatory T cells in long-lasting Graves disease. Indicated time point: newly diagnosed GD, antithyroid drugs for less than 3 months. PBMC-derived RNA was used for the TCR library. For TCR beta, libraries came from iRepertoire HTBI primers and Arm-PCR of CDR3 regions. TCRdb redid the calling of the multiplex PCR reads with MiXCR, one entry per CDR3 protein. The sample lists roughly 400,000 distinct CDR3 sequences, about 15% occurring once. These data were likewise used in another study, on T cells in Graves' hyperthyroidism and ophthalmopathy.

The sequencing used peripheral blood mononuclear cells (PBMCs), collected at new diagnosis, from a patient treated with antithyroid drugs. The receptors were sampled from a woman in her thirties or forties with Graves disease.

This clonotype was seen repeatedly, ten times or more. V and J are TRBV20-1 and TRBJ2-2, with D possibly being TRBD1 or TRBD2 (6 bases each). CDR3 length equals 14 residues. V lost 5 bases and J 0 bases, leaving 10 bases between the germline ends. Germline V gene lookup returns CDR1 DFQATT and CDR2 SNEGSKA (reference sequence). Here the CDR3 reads CSAQGTSNTGELFF. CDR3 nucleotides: TGCAGTGCTCAGGGGACTTCGAACACCGGGGAGCTGTTTTTT.

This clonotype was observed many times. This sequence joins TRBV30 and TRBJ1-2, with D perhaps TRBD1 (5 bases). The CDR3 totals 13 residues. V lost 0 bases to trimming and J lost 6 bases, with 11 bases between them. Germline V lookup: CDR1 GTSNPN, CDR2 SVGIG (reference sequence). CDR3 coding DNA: TGTGCCTGGAGTGTATCACAGGTGGATGGCTACACCTTC. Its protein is CAWSVSQVDGYTF.

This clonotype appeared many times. CDR3 amino acids: CASSGDRGIEAFF. The CDR3, as DNA: TGTGCCAGCAGCGGTGATAGGGGTATTGAAGCTTTCTTT. V gene TRBV2 combines with J gene TRBJ1-1, with D possibly TRBD1 on 5 matching bases. This CDR3 has 13 amino acids. The V and J ends lost 6 bases and 7 bases respectively, with 15 bases between them. Per germline, CDR1 SNHLY and CDR2 FYNNEI. The full variable domain, with the rest looked up from reference TRBV2 and TRBJ1-1, is EPEVTQTPSHQVTQMGQEVILRCVPISNHLYFYWYRQILGQKVEFLVSFYNNEISEKSEIFDDQFSVERPDGSNFTLKIRSTKLEDSAMYFCASSGDRGIEAFFGQGTRLTVV.

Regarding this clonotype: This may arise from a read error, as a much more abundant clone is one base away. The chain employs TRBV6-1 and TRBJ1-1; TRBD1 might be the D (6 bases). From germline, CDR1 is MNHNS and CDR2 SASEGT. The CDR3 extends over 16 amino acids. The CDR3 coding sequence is TGTGCCAGCAGTGAAGATTCTGCCACAGGGTACACTGAAACTTTCTTT. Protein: CASSEDSATGYTETFF.

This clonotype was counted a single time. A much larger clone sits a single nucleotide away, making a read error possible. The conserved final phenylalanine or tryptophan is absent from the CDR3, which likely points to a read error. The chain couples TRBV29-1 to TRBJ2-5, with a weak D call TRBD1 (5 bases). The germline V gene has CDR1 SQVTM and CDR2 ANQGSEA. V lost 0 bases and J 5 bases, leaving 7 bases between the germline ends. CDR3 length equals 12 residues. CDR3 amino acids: CSVEEGVETQYL. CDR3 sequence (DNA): TGCAGCGTTGAAGAAGGGGTTGAGACCCAGTACCTC.

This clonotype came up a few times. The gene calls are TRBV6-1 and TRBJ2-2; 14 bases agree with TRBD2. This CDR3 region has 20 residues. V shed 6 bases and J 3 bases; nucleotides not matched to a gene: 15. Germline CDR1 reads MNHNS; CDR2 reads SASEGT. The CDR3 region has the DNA TGTGCCAGCAGGAATGTAGCCGGGACTAGCGGGAGCAGGCACACCGGGGAGCTGTTTTTT. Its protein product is CASRNVAGTSGSRHTGELFF.

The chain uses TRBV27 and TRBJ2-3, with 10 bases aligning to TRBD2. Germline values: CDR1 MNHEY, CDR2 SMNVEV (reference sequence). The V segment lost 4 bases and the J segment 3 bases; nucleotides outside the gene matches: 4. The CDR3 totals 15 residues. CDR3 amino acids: CASSSSGGETDTQYF. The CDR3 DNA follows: TGTGCCAGCAGTTCCAGCGGGGGGGAGACAGATACGCAGTATTTT.

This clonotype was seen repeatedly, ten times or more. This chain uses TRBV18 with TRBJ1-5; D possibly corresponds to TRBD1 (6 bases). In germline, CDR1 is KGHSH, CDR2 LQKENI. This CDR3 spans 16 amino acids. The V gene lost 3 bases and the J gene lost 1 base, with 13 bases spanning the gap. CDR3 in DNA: TGTGCCAGCTCACCTTACAGGGTAGAGAGCAATCAGCCCCAGCATTTT. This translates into CASSPYRVESNQPQHF.

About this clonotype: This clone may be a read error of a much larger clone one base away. CDR3 nucleotides: TGCGCCAGCGGCCGAGGGGGGACAGATTCCTACAATGAGCAGTTCTTC. It codes for CASGRGGTDSYNEQFF. J is TRBJ2-1 and V is TRBV5-1; possible D gene TRBD1, 7 bases. CDR3 length: 16 amino acids. V lost 7 bases to trimming and J lost 1 base, with 18 bases between them. Germline lookup yields CDR1 SGHRS and CDR2 YFSETQ.

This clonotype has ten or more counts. CDR3 residues: CASSFGTGWATQYF. As DNA, the CDR3 is TGTGCCAGCAGTTTTGGGACAGGGTGGGCGACCCAGTACTTC. V gene TRBV12-3 or TRBV12-4 combines with J gene TRBJ2-5; 9 nucleotides line up with TRBD1. This CDR3 region has 14 residues. The J segment lost 7 bases and the V segment lost 3 bases, leaving 6 bases of the junction unmatched.

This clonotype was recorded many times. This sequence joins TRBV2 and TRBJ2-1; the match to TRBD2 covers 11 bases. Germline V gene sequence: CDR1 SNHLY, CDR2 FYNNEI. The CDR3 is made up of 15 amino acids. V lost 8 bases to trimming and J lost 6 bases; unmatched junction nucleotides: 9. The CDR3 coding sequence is TGTGCCAGCTTGGGACTAGCGGAGGAGGGCAATGAGCAGTTCTTC. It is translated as CASLGLAEEGNEQFF.

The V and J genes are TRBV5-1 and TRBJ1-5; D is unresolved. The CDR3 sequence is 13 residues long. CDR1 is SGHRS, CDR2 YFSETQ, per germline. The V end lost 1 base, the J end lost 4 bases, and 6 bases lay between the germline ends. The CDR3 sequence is CASSLTINQPQHF. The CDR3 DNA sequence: TGCGCCAGCAGCTTGACCATTAATCAGCCCCAGCATTTT.

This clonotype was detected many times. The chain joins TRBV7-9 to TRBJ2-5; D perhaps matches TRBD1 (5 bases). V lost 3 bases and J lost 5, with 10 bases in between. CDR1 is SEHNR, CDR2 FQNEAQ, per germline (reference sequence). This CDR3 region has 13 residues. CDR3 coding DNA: TGTGCCAGCAGCTTCAAGGGGCGGGAGACCCAGTACTTC. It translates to CASSFKGRETQYF. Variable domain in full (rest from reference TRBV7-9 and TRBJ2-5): DTGVSQNPRHKITKRGQNVTFRCDPISEHNRLYWYRQTLGQGPEFLTYFQNEAQLEKSRLLSDRFSAERPKGSFSTLEIQRTEQGDSAMYLCASSFKGRETQYFGPGTRLLVL.

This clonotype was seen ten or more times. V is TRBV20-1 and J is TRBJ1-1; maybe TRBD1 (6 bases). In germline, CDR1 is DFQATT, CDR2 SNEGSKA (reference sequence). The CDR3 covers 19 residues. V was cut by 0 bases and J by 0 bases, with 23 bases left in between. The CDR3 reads CSARDRGGREGLMNTEAFF. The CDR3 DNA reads TGCAGTGCTAGAGATCGGGGGGGCAGGGAAGGTTTGATGAACACTGAAGCTTTCTTT.

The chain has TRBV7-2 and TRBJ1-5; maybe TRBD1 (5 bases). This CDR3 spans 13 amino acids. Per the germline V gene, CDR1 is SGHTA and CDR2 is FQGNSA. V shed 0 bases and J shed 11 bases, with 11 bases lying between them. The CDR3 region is CASSLAQGGAQHF. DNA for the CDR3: TGTGCCAGCAGCTTAGCGCAGGGAGGGGCCCAGCATTTT.

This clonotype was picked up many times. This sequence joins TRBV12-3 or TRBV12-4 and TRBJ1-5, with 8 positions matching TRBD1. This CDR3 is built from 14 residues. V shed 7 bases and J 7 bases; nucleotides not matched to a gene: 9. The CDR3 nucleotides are TGTGCCAGCAAGGCCGACAGGGGCCGACAGCCCCAGCATTTT. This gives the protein CASKADRGRQPQHF.

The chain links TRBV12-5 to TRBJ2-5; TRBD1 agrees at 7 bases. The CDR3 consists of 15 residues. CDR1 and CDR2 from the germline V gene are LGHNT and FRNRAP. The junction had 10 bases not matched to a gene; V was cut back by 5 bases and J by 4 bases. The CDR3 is CASGLSSPGGETQYF. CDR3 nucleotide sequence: TGTGCTAGTGGTCTCAGCTCACCAGGGGGAGAGACCCAGTACTTC.

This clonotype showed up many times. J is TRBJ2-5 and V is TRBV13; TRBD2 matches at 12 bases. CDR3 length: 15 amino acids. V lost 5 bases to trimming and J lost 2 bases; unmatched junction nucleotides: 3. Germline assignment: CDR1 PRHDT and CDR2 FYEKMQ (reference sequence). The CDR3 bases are TGTGCCAGCAGCCGCGGACTAGCGGGACAAGAGACCCAGTACTTC. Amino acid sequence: CASSRGLAGQETQYF.

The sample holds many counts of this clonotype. The CDR3 bases are TGTGCCAGCACCCTTATTTCAGAGGGGACAGGATCGAACACCGGGGAGCTGTTTTTT. Its protein product is CASTLISEGTGSNTGELFF. The chain has TRBV2 and TRBJ2-2, with 8 positions matching TRBD1. Looked up from germline, CDR1 is SNHLY and CDR2 is FYNNEI. The J segment lost 0 bases and the V segment lost 7 bases, leaving 16 bases of the junction unmatched. This CDR3 is 19 amino acids long.

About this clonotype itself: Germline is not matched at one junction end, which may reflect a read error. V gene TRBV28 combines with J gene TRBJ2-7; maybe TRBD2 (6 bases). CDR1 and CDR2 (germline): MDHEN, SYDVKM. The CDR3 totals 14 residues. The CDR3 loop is CVSGPGGGVYEQYF. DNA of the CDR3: TGTGTCAGCGGTCCAGGAGGAGGGGTTTACGAGCAGTACTTC.

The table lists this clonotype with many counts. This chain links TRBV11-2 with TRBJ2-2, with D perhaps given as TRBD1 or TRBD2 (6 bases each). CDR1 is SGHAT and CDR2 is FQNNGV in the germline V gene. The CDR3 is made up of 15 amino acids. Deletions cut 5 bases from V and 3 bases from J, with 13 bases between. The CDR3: CASSPMGGYTGELFF. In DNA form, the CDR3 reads TGTGCCAGCAGCCCCATGGGGGGCTACACCGGGGAGCTGTTTTTT.

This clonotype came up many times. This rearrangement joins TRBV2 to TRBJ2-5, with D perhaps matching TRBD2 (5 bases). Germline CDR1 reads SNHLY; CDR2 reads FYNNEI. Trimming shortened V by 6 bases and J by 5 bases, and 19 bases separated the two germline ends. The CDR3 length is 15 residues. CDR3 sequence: CASSLFGGYQETQYF. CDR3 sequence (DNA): TGTGCCAGCAGCCTTTTCGGAGGATATCAGGAGACCCAGTACTTC.

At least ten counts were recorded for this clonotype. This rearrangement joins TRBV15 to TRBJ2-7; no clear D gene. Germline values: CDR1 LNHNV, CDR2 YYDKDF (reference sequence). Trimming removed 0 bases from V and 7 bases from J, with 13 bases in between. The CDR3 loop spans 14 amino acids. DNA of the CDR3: TGTGCCACCAGCAGAGATCAAGTGACGGGTGAGCAGTACTTC. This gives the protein CATSRDQVTGEQYF.

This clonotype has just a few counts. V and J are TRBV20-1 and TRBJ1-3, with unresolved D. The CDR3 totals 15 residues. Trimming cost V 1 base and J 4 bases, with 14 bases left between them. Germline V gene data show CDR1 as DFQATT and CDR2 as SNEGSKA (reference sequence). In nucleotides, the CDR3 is TGCAGTGCTAGAGGTCTCGGTCGGTGGGGAAACACCATATATTTT. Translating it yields CSARGLGRWGNTIYF.

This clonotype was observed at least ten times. The CDR3 loop is CASSPNSEETQYF. The CDR3 region has the DNA TGTGCCAGCTCACCAAACAGCGAAGAGACCCAGTACTTC. This sequence joins TRBV18 and TRBJ2-5; no firm D call. This CDR3 has 13 amino acids. Germline-derived CDR1 and CDR2 are KGHSH and LQKENI. V lost 2 bases and J 3 bases, leaving 7 bases between the germline ends. Combining the CDR3 with reference TRBV18 and TRBJ2-5 gives the whole variable domain NAGVMQNPRHLVRRRGQEARLRCSPMKGHSHVYWYRQLPEEGLKFMVYLQKENIIDESGMPKERFSAEFPKEGPSILRIQQVVRGDSAAYFCASSPNSEETQYFGPGTRLLVL.